This T cell receptor beta chain was retrieved from a study of cytomegalovirus exposure and HLA in healthy donors. Germline V gives CDR1 MNHEY, CDR2 SMNVEV (reference sequence). This CDR3 has 11 residues. V was clipped by 3 bases and J by 2 bases, with 2 bases between them. Comment on this clone: Antigen: not known.

Use of 60 Vbeta and 13 Jbeta primers characterized the PCR. The table came from immunoSEQ multiplex PCR; TCRdb's copy has only in-frame clones and leaves some out. The sample has around 98,000 clones, roughly two thirds seen once. General observations from the study: High specificity and sensitivity for cytomegalovirus status were reported for the classifier.

This sequence joins TRBV27 and TRBJ2-7; D uncertain. The sequence derives from a female donor in good health and CMV-seronegative. The sample taken for sequencing was PBMCs. The CDR3 nucleotides read TGTGCCAGCAGTTTCACCTACGAGCAGTACTTC. Protein: CASSFTYEQYF.